Shown below are 21 T cell receptor beta chains from a single sample sequenced in a study of blood T cell repertoires in COVID-19. Sequencing was performed with immunoSEQ multiplex PCR; in TCRdb, only in-frame clones are kept and a portion is missing. Found here are 450,000 to 500,000 clones, 75% to 90% of them singletons; the top ten hold 3.2%. The sample comprised peripheral blood. The receptors were sampled from a human donor in a cohort sampled during active COVID-19.

This chain links TRBV6-5 with TRBJ1-4; 7 bases map to TRBD1. Germline trimming cut 6 bases from V and 6 bases from J; bases unmatched to any gene: 4. Germline V gene data show CDR1 as MNHEY and CDR2 as SVGAGI. The CDR3 has 13 residues. CDR3 loop: CASSRDRDEKLFF. The CDR3 DNA sequence: TGTGCCAGCAGCCGGGACAGAGATGAAAAACTGTTTTTT.

This clone showed up just once. The rearrangement uses TRBV28 and TRBJ1-4, with D unclear. The CDR3 runs to 14 residues. Germline V gene sequence: CDR1 MDHEN, CDR2 SYDVKM. V was cut by 2 bases and J by 0 bases, with 4 bases left in between. The DNA for the CDR3 is TGTGCCAGCAGTTTAGTAGCAACTAATGAAAAACTGTTTTTT. Amino acid sequence: CASSLVATNEKLFF.

On this clone itself: The sample carries other DNA sequences with the same CDR3. The chain has TRBV19 and TRBJ1-5, with D perhaps matching TRBD1 (6 bases). Germline CDR1 reads LNHDA; CDR2 reads SQIVND (reference sequence). CDR3 length equals 15 residues. V was clipped by 2 bases and J by 0 bases, with 8 bases between them. CDR3 in amino acids: CASSIRGYSNQPQHF. CDR3 in DNA: TGTGCCAGTAGTATAAGGGGGTATAGCAATCAGCCCCAGCATTTT.

The rearrangement joins TRBV9 to TRBJ2-5; 7 positions agree with TRBD1. This CDR3 comprises 14 residues. Germline CDR1 and CDR2: SGDLS and YYNGEE. With V trimmed by 3 bases and J by 2 bases, 4 bases remained unmatched. CDR3: CASSARGQQETQYF. CDR3 bases: TGTGCCAGCAGCGCCCGGGGACAGCAAGAGACCCAGTACTTC.

For the CDR3, the DNA is TGTGCCAGCAGTTTTCCGGGGTTGGATGGCTACACCTTC. Its protein is CASSFPGLDGYTF. The chain combines TRBV28 with TRBJ1-2; D remains ambiguous. Germline CDR1 and CDR2: MDHEN and SYDVKM. Trimming left V 3 bases short and J 6 bases short, with 11 bases between. The CDR3 sequence is 13 residues long.

The chain is built from TRBV15 and TRBJ1-2; 7 positions match TRBD1. Trimming cost V 8 bases and J 2 bases; bases outside gene matches: 5. The germline V gene encodes CDR1 LNHNV and CDR2 YYDKDF (reference sequence). This CDR3 has 13 amino acids. The CDR3 DNA follows: TGTGCCACCCGTAGGGACAGCAACTATGGCTACACCTTC. Translating it yields CATRRDSNYGYTF.

The CDR3 bases are TGTGCCAGCAGCTACTGGCGGGAGTGGGAAGGGGGCAATGAGCAGTTCTTC. Protein sequence: CASSYWREWEGGNEQFF. The chain links TRBV13 to TRBJ2-1; D might be TRBD2 (7 bases). The V and J ends lost 4 bases and 6 bases respectively, with 22 bases between them. CDR3 length equals 17 residues. Germline V lookup: CDR1 PRHDT, CDR2 FYEKMQ (reference sequence).

The chain employs TRBV6-1 and TRBJ1-2; D gene ambiguous. The CDR3 runs 15 residues. V lost 3 bases to trimming and J lost 2 bases, with 13 bases between them. The V gene's germline CDR1 is MNHNS and CDR2 SASEGT. This CDR3 reads CASSDVRGLNYGYTF. The CDR3 nucleotides are TGTGCCAGCAGTGATGTGCGAGGACTCAACTATGGCTACACCTTC.

As DNA, the CDR3 is TGTGCCTGGAGTCCCGGACAGGTTGCAACTAATGAAAAACTGTTTTTT. It is translated as CAWSPGQVATNEKLFF. The rearrangement uses TRBV30 and TRBJ1-4; 7 nucleotides line up with TRBD1. V gave up 2 bases and J gave up 0 bases; unmatched junction bases: 6. The CDR3 is 16 residues long. Germline loops: CDR1 GTSNPN, CDR2 SVGIG (reference sequence).

The chain couples TRBV4-2 to TRBJ1-2; TRBD1 might be the D (5 bases). The CDR3 is made up of 14 amino acids. The germline V and J ends were trimmed by 4 bases and 4 bases, with 13 bases remaining between them. Germline loops: CDR1 LGHNA, CDR2 YNFKEQ. The CDR3 region has the DNA TGTGCCAGCAGCCCAAAGACAGAAAGCTATGGCTACACCTTC. Translated: CASSPKTESYGYTF.

The rearrangement links TRBV28 to TRBJ2-5; possibly TRBD2 for D (6 bases). The germline V and J ends were trimmed by 5 bases and 5 bases, with 21 bases remaining between them. CDR3 size: 16 residues. Germline-derived CDR1 and CDR2 are MDHEN and SYDVKM. Here the CDR3 reads CASSPWISRAGETQYF. The CDR3 bases are TGTGCCAGCAGTCCTTGGATTAGCCGGGCGGGGGAGACCCAGTACTTC.

The V call is TRBV20-1, the J call TRBJ2-7; the D gene is possibly TRBD2 (6 bases). V lost 7 bases to trimming and J lost 5 bases, with 12 bases between them. The CDR3 has 11 residues. The germline V gene has CDR1 DFQATT and CDR2 SNEGSKA (reference sequence). DNA for the CDR3: TGCAGTGTTCAACTAGCAGACGAGCAGTACTTC. The encoded protein is CSVQLADEQYF.

The chain carries TRBV5-1 and TRBJ2-3; 14 nucleotides agree with TRBD2. This CDR3 spans 17 amino acids. Germline assignment: CDR1 SGHRS and CDR2 YFSETQ. Trimming cost V 3 bases and J 3 bases; bases outside gene matches: 6. The CDR3 is CASSYGTSGRGTDTQYF. In nucleotides, the CDR3 is TGCGCCAGCAGCTATGGGACTAGCGGGAGAGGGACAGATACGCAGTATTTT.

The table lists this clone with a few counts. This chain links TRBV19 with TRBJ1-3; TRBD1 aligns across 11 bases. Germline CDR1 and CDR2: LNHDA and SQIVND (reference sequence). This CDR3 spans 13 amino acids. Trimming took 10 bases from V and 7 from J; bases not matched to a gene: 6. CDR3 in DNA: TGTGCCACCATGGACAGGGGGCCGAACACCATATATTTT. This gives the protein CATMDRGPNTIYF.

The V gene is TRBV19, the J gene TRBJ1-1, with 7 bases aligning to TRBD1. J was trimmed by 7 bases and V by 3 bases; bases with no gene match: 5. Germline loops: CDR1 LNHDA, CDR2 SQIVND (reference sequence). This CDR3 has 13 residues. The CDR3 DNA sequence: TGTGCCAGTAGTATGACAGGGTTGGGTGAAGCTTTCTTT. This translates into CASSMTGLGEAFF.

The genes are TRBV25-1 and TRBJ2-7, with 10 bases lining up with TRBD1. Germline assignment: CDR1 MGHDK and CDR2 SYGVNS. V dropped 3 bases and J dropped 9; count of bases not matched to a gene: 11. The CDR3 is made up of 15 amino acids. CDR3 sequence: CASSEGGTGEGGQYF. The CDR3 DNA follows: TGTGCCAGCAGTGAGGGTGGGACAGGGGAAGGAGGGCAGTACTTC.

V gene TRBV28 combines with J gene TRBJ2-2; D is perhaps TRBD1 (5 bases). Looked up from germline, CDR1 is MDHEN and CDR2 is SYDVKM. This CDR3 has 13 residues. Trimming cost V 9 bases and J 6 bases, with 14 bases left between them. CDR3 DNA: TGTGCCAGTCAAAGGCAGGGCCCCGGGGAGCTGTTTTTT. It translates to CASQRQGPGELFF.

This sequence joins TRBV28 and TRBJ1-6; 10 bases align to TRBD1. The V segment lost 6 bases and the J segment 1 base; nucleotides outside the gene matches: 12. This CDR3 comprises 19 residues. Looked up from germline, CDR1 is MDHEN and CDR2 is SYDVKM. The CDR3 coding sequence is TGTGCCAGCAGATCCGGGACAGGGGCTGGGGGGTCCTATAATTCACCCCTCCACTTT. Translating gives CASRSGTGAGGSYNSPLHF.

The chain has TRBV19 and TRBJ1-1; D is unclear. Trimming stripped 3 bases from V and 2 bases from J, with 13 bases between. Germline V gene sequence: CDR1 LNHDA, CDR2 SQIVND (reference sequence). The CDR3 covers 15 residues. CDR3 in amino acids: CASSIVRKTNTEAFF. The CDR3 region has the DNA TGTGCCAGTAGTATCGTGCGGAAGACTAACACTGAAGCTTTCTTT.

The rearrangement links TRBV7-8 to TRBJ2-5; 11 nucleotides line up with TRBD1. This CDR3 contains 16 residues. V lost 4 bases to trimming and J lost 1 base; unmatched junction nucleotides: 5. The germline CDR1 and CDR2 sequences are SGHVS and FQNEAQ. CDR3 sequence (DNA): TGTGCCAGCAGCTCTCTCGGGACAGGGGGCCAAGAGACCCAGTACTTC. It translates to CASSSLGTGGQETQYF.

V usage is TRBV6-6 and J usage is TRBJ2-7; 12 bases line up with TRBD2. The CDR3 runs to 17 residues. The germline gives CDR1 MNHNY, CDR2 SVGAGI (reference sequence). V shed 5 bases and J 7 bases; nucleotides not matched to a gene: 15. This chain's CDR3 is CASSPGLRLAGEGEQYF. CDR3 nucleotides: TGTGCCAGCAGTCCGGGACTTAGACTAGCGGGAGAGGGTGAGCAGTACTTC.